This T cell receptor beta chain derives from a study of T cells expressing NK-cell markers. Whole-study context: With respect to HCMV, most of the eight sequenced donors were seropositive, and one was seronegative. Study-level results: Among CD8+ T cells from about six donors, dominant NKG2C+ clonotypes accounted for about 1.0-8%. Among several donors, these clonotypes also ranked first in the CD3+CD56-NKG2C+ fraction.

Germline lookup yields CDR1 WSHSY and CDR2 SAAADI. The CDR3 contains 15 residues. TCR beta libraries carry UMIs added by 5'RACE template switching. TCRdb re-called the 5' RACE reads and catalogs CDR3 proteins one per entry, DNA excluded. This sample lists about 260,000 distinct CDR3 sequences; its ten largest clones have approximately 0.41%. As concerns this clonotype: Its antigen is unidentified.

This sequence originates from a man younger than 35 in good health. The rearrangement links TRBV10-2 to TRBJ2-1; TCRdb's D call of TRBD1 is untestable without DNA. The sample taken for sequencing was blood T cells: a sorted CD56 or NKG2C T cell subset, CD4+ or CD8+ T cells, or bulk PBMC T cells (not recorded which). CDR3 loop: CASSAGRTTYNEQFF.